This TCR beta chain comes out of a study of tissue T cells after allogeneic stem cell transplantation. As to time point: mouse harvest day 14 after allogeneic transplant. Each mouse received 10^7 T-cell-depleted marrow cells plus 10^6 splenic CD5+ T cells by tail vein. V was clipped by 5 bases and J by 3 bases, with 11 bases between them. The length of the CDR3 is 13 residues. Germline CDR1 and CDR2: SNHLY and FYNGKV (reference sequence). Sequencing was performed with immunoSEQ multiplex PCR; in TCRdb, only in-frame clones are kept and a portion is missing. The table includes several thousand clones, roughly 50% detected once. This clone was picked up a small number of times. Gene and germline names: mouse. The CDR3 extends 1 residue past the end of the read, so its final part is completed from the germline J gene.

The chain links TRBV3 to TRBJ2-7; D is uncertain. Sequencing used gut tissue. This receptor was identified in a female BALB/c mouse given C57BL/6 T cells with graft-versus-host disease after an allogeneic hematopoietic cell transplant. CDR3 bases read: TGTGCCAGCAGCCCCCACGGTGTCTATGAACAGTAC. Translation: CASSPHGVYEQY. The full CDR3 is CASSPHGVYEQYF.